These T cell receptor beta chains were read from a single sample in a study of control samples from healthy donors and cancer patients. Assay: immunoSEQ multiplex PCR; the TCRdb copy retains only in-frame clones and omits some. The repertoire includes about 170,000 clones, approximately 86% of them detected once, and nearly 5% sits in the top ten. Sequencing was performed on blood. These receptors all stem from a woman younger than 45 in good health. Each CDR3 is given with its conserved first and last residue. Fields, in order: CDR3 protein, CDR3 DNA, V gene, clone size, D gene, J gene. A D gene is named only where the DNA matches it firmly. Expanded clones get a size class; other rows say once, few or many, or leave the size out.

CASSIGNSYGYTF TGTGCCAGTAGTATAGGAAACAGCTATGGCTACACCTTC TRBV19 NA NA TRBJ1-2
CASSWDVGGYTF TGCGCCAGCAGCTGGGACGTCGGTGGCTACACCTTC TRBV5-1 NA NA TRBJ1-2
CASSDAGNYGYTF TGCGCCAGCAGTGATGCTGGCAACTATGGCTACACCTTC TRBV10-2 once NA TRBJ1-2
CASTGIGGRADTGELFF TGTGCCAGCACTGGAATCGGGGGCCGGGCGGACACCGGGGAGCTGTTTTTT TRBV27 NA NA TRBJ2-2
CASSRGGAGYTF TGTGCCAGCAGCCGAGGGGGCGCGGGCTACACCTTC TRBV6-5 NA TRBD1 TRBJ1-2
CASLRTGLYGTQYF TGTGCCAGCCTTAGGACAGGGTTATATGGTACGCAGTATTTT TRBV2 NA TRBD1 TRBJ2-3
CASSQVKGLAQETQYF TGTGCCAGCAGCCAAGTTAAAGGACTAGCCCAAGAGACCCAGTACTTC TRBV3-1/TRBV3-2 few TRBD2 TRBJ2-5
CASSLRGNTEAFF TGTGCCAGCAGTTTACGGGGGAACACTGAAGCTTTCTTT TRBV27 NA NA TRBJ1-1
CAISVQGETQYF TGTGCCATCAGTGTGCAGGGGGAGACCCAGTACTTC TRBV10-3 NA NA TRBJ2-5
CASRASGANVLTF TGTGCCAGCAGGGCTTCTGGGGCCAACGTCCTGACTTTC TRBV28 NA NA TRBJ2-6
CSVGGGLAAYNEQFF TGCAGCGTTGGGGGGGGACTAGCGGCTTACAATGAGCAGTTCTTC TRBV29-1 NA TRBD2 TRBJ2-1
CASSLVEGEANYGYTF TGTGCCAGCAGCTTAGTAGAGGGGGAAGCTAACTATGGCTACACCTTC TRBV7-9 NA NA TRBJ1-2
CATSETGIGTEAFF TGTGCCACCAGTGAAACAGGGATAGGCACTGAAGCTTTCTTT TRBV24-1 NA NA TRBJ1-1
CASSGAPPTYF TGCGCCAGCAGTGGTGCACCTCCAACGTATTTT TRBV10-2 NA NA TRBJ2-3
CASSSRTGGEDGYTF TGTGCCAGCAGCTCGAGGACAGGGGGTGAGGATGGCTACACCTTC TRBV6-6 NA TRBD1 TRBJ1-2
CASSDSGTANYGYTF TGCGCCAGCAGCGACTCCGGGACAGCTAACTATGGCTACACCTTC TRBV5-1 NA TRBD1 TRBJ1-2
CASSMTAAARRAEAFF TGCGCCAGCAGCATGACCGCAGCAGCTAGGAGGGCTGAAGCTTTCTTT TRBV5-1 few NA TRBJ1-1
CSVADRTNYGYTF TGCAGCGTTGCAGACAGAACTAACTATGGCTACACCTTC TRBV29-1 NA NA TRBJ1-2
CASSLVWGDGETQYF TGCGCCAGCAGCTTGGTTTGGGGGGACGGGGAGACCCAGTACTTC TRBV5-1 NA NA TRBJ2-5
CASSVGGQGPYEQYF TGTGCCAGCAGCGTAGGGGGGCAAGGTCCCTACGAGCAGTACTTC TRBV9 NA NA TRBJ2-7
CASSQDLNEQFF TGCGCCAGCAGCCAAGATCTTAATGAGCAGTTCTTC TRBV4-1 NA NA TRBJ2-1
CASSTPLRDSYGYTF TGTGCCAGCAGTACCCCTCTGAGGGACAGCTATGGCTACACCTTC TRBV28 NA TRBD1 TRBJ1-2
CASSLGGNLHF TGTGCCAGCAGCTTAGGGGGAAACCTCCACTTT TRBV7-9 NA NA TRBJ1-6
CASSLVGTSTDTQYF TGTGCCAGCAGCTTGGTTGGGACTAGCACAGATACGCAGTATTTT TRBV5-4 once NA TRBJ2-3
CSASPDHEQYF TGCAGTGCTAGCCCGGATCACGAGCAGTACTTC TRBV20-1 NA NA TRBJ2-7
CASTPLPRAEAFF TGTGCCAGCACCCCCCTCCCCCGGGCTGAAGCTTTCTTT TRBV2 NA NA TRBJ1-1
CASSTRVSEETQYF TGTGCCAGCAGCACCAGGGTGTCGGAGGAGACCCAGTACTTC TRBV7-2 once NA TRBJ2-5
CASSQTGRNSPLHF TGTGCCAGCAGTCAGACAGGGAGGAATTCACCCCTCCACTTT TRBV11-1 NA TRBD1 TRBJ1-6
CASSSSRVLEDTGELFF TGTGCCAGCAGCTCTTCACGGGTTTTAGAAGATACCGGGGAGCTGTTTTTT TRBV7-9 NA NA TRBJ2-2
CASSVRFGEAFF TGTGCCAGCAGCGTACGATTCGGGGAAGCTTTCTTT TRBV9 NA NA TRBJ1-1
CASSLDGAGVGANVLTF TGCGCCAGCAGCTTGGATGGGGCCGGGGTCGGGGCCAACGTCCTGACTTTC TRBV5-1 NA NA TRBJ2-6
CASSLDFGMNTEAFF TGTGCCAGCAGCTTAGATTTTGGAATGAACACTGAAGCTTTCTTT TRBV11-2 NA NA TRBJ1-1
CASSTGGIEQYF TGTGCCAGCAGCACGGGGGGGATCGAGCAGTACTTC TRBV12-3/TRBV12-4 NA TRBD2 TRBJ2-7
CASSERDRGPPKNIQYF TGTGCCAGCAGCGAACGGGACAGGGGACCCCCTAAAAACATTCAGTACTTC TRBV13 NA TRBD1 TRBJ2-4